Below are 3 T cell receptor beta chains sequenced from a single sample in a study of T cell responses to AZD1222 COVID-19 vaccine. Some clones are missing from TCRdb's copy, which holds only in-frame ones; the method was immunoSEQ multiplex PCR. The table has 90,000 or so clones, approximately 90% seen once. The sample was peripheral blood, taken on day 0 of AZD1222 vaccination. These receptors came from an adult in good health.

The V gene is TRBV4-2, the J gene TRBJ2-5; the D gene is possibly TRBD2 (6 bases). The CDR3 has 16 residues. Germline-derived CDR1 and CDR2 are LGHNA and YNFKEQ. V shed 1 base and J shed 5 bases, with 17 bases lying between them. The CDR3 loop reads CASSQGDSGGMETQYF. The CDR3 DNA is TGTGCCAGCAGCCAAGGGGATAGCGGCGGGATGGAGACCCAGTACTTC.

The chain carries TRBV7-9 and TRBJ2-3; D is ambiguous. From germline, CDR1 is SEHNR and CDR2 FQNEAQ (reference sequence). Deletions cut 4 bases from V and 0 bases from J, with 8 bases between. This CDR3 comprises 14 residues. In nucleotides, the CDR3 is TGTGCCAGCAGCTCCGTACTGAGCACAGATACGCAGTATTTT. Its translation: CASSSVLSTDTQYF.

The gene calls are TRBV3-1 (or the pseudogene TRBV3-2) and TRBJ2-7, with TRBD2 matching over 14 bases. The CDR3 has 16 amino acids. V trimming: 4 bases; J trimming: 1 base; junction bases outside the gene matches: 3. CDR1 and CDR2 (germline): LGHDT, YNNKEL (reference sequence). Here the CDR3 DNA reads TGTGCCAGCAGCCCTCGGACTAGCGGGAGGTCCTACGAGCAGTACTTC. It translates to CASSPRTSGRSYEQYF.